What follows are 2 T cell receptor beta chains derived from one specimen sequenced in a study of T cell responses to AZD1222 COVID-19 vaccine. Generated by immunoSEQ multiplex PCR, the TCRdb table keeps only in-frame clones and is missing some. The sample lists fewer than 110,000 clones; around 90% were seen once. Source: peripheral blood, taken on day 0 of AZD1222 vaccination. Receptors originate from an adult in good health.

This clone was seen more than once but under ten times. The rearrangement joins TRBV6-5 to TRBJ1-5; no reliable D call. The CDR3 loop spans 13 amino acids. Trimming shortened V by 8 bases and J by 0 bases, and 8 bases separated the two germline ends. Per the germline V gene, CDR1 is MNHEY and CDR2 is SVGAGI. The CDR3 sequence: CASFRGSNQPQHF. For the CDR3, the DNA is TGTGCCAGCTTCCGGGGTAGCAATCAGCCCCAGCATTTT.

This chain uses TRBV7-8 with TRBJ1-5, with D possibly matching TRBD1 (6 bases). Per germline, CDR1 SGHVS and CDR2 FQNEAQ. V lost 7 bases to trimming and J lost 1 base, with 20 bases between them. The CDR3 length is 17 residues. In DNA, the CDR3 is TGTGCCAGCATTCAGGGGACTTCTAGACTGAGCAATCAGCCCCAGCATTTT. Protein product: CASIQGTSRLSNQPQHF. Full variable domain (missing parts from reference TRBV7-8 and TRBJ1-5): GAGVSQSPRYKVAKRGQDVALRCDPISGHVSLFWYQQALGQGPEFLTYFQNEAQLDKSGLPSDRFFAERPEGSVSTLKIQRTQQEDSAVYLCASIQGTSRLSNQPQHFGDGTRLSIL.